This T cell receptor (beta chain) was sequenced during a study of OX40 agonist ivuxolimab in advanced cancers. Background for the entire study: Ivuxolimab was an agonistic, fully human IgG2 monoclonal antibody directed against OX40 (CD134), a costimulatory receptor. Intravenous ivuxolimab was administered to patients every 2 weeks at six dose levels: 0.01, 0.1, 0.3, 1.5, 3 and 10 mg/kg. Among the approximately 50 dose-escalation patients, around 19 had hepatocellular carcinoma, about 15 melanoma, 9 renal cell carcinoma and 9 head and neck cancer. In the dose-escalation cohort, 82.7% of patients were male, and the mean age was roughly 60 years, with a range of roughly 23 to 85. Patients were allowed to have had prior anti-PD-1, anti-PD-L1 or anti-CTLA-4 therapy, and approximately 40% of the dose-escalation patients had been treated with checkpoint inhibitors. Partial responses were achieved by three dose-escalation patients, of whom one had hepatocellular carcinoma and two had cutaneous melanoma. Peripheral TCRbeta sequencing aimed to test whether ivuxolimab altered TCR sequence diversity and caused clonal T-cell expansion. The paper describes the monotherapy dose-escalation part (N of about 47 patients) of the phase I trial of ivuxolimab. What the research found in general, with its limitations: Clonal expansion of both CD4+ and CD8+ blood T cells was observed from baseline to week 6 at doses 0.1 to 3.0 mg/kg. Partial responders in the 0.1-3.0 mg/kg groups had among the lowest normalized peripheral clonal expansion, especially among CD8+ T cells. The antigen specificity of the peripheral T cells that underwent clonal expansion was not determined. Low levels of normalized T-cell clonal expansion were also seen in some patients who did not respond. On average, CD8+ T cells showed more expanded clones than CD4+ T cells after ivuxolimab.

The trial excluded patients who had a history of autoimmune disease or were on systemic immunosuppression. Peripheral blood for TCR sequencing was drawn from every dose cohort at baseline, at cycle 4 day 1 and at cycle 7 day 1. Samples were obtained from an open-label, multicenter, first-in-human phase I dose-escalation trial of ivuxolimab. The trial enrolled adults with locally advanced or metastatic head and neck squamous cell, hepatocellular, melanoma or renal cell carcinoma. Before TCR sequencing, CD4+ T cells and CD8+ T cells from peripheral blood were sorted into separate populations. For sequencing of the TCRbeta CDR3 region, genomic DNA was extracted from the sorted cells. The immunoSEQ Assay was used to sequence the TCRbeta CDR3 regions. The immuneACCESS repertoire file appears here via TCRdb, limited to in-frame rearrangements. These files lack a portion of the clones; in checked studies, under half of the deficit traces to unresolved V genes, and the cause of the others is not known. This sample comprises about 94,000 clones, roughly 84% of them detected only once. The ten largest account for 0.31% of the sample.

Including the terminal cysteine and phenylalanine, the CDR3 comprises 15 residues. Of all the DNA, just the CDR3 is kept, 45 bases in frame from base 1. CDR1 and CDR2 are drawn from the germline V gene: SGHRS, YFSETQ. Compared with germline, V lacks 0 bases and J lacks 10 bases; bases without a gene match: 4. With respect to this clone: Its antigen target is currently unknown. No per-base quality is available; no much larger clone lies one base away.

Source: CD4+ or CD8+ T cells sorted from blood, taken in a trial of the OX40 agonist ivuxolimab. The receptor was derived from an adult with an advanced solid tumor such as melanoma, head and neck, liver or kidney cancer. Recombination linked TRBV5-1 to TRBJ1-6, with TRBD1 identical over 10 junction bases. The nucleotides are TGCGCCAGCAGCTTGGCCTCGGGACAGGGGTCACCCCTCCACTTT. It encodes CASSLASGQGSPLHF.